The T cell receptor beta chain described here comes from a study of blood T cells in healthy people across ages. Using a J-beta primer mix together with a sample-barcoded 5' primer, a second PCR was run for roughly 6 to 12 cycles. TCRdb re-analysed the 5' RACE reads in MiXCR, keeping a single row per CDR3 protein. The table has more than 1,000,000 distinct CDR3 sequences, about 25% seen once. Germline loops: CDR1 MDHEN, CDR2 SYDVKM. The CDR3 runs to 17 residues. Trimming cost V 6 bases and J 4 bases; bases outside gene matches: 13. Total RNA extraction produced at least 5.5 micrograms (per sample) for the study. The same sample was also used in a study of T cells of mothers and their children.

J is TRBJ2-3 and V is TRBV28, with TRBD2 matching over 10 bases. The source is a girl between 2 and 10 years old in good health. Sequencing was done on a sample of blood. The CDR3 DNA reads TGTGCCAGCAGCTTCACCTCTAGCGGGAGCCGACCAGATACGCAGTATTTT. Translated: CASSFTSSGSRPDTQYF.